This T cell receptor beta chain was identified during a study of CD8+CD57+ T cells in acquired aplastic anemia. About the research overall: Sorted cells (CD4+ and CD8+) yielded DNA amounts that averaged about 2.9 ug.

Study-wide points: A significant difference in CD8+ Simpson's diversity between patients and controls was not found. Patients shared around 31 CD8+ CDR3 sequences with controls.

Both TCR beta VDJ combination and CDR3 sequence profiling were carried out. Genomic DNA was the template for this profiling. TCRdb redid the calling of the reads with MiXCR, one entry per CDR3 protein. The sample lists around 430,000 distinct CDR3 sequences, less than 35% seen once, with 0.82% in the top ten. In its sample, this clonotype was seen many times. The antigen remains unidentified. Patients sequenced had flow cytometry evidence of CD8+CD57+ cell expansion. Every patient had severe acquired aplastic anemia. The sample taken for sequencing was sorted CD4+, CD8+, or CD8+CD57+ T cells (not recorded which) from PBMCs. The TCR comes from a human donor with aplastic anemia.

CDR3: CASMKDRDGTDTQYF. CDR3 sequence (DNA): TGCGCCAGCATGAAGGACAGGGATGGTACAGATACGCAGTATTTT. The chain employs TRBV10-1 and TRBJ2-3; TRBD1 aligns across 8 bases. V lost 7 bases and J lost 3; bases outside the gene matches: 9. The CDR3 consists of 15 residues. Germline CDR1 WNHNN, CDR2 SYGVQD (reference sequence).